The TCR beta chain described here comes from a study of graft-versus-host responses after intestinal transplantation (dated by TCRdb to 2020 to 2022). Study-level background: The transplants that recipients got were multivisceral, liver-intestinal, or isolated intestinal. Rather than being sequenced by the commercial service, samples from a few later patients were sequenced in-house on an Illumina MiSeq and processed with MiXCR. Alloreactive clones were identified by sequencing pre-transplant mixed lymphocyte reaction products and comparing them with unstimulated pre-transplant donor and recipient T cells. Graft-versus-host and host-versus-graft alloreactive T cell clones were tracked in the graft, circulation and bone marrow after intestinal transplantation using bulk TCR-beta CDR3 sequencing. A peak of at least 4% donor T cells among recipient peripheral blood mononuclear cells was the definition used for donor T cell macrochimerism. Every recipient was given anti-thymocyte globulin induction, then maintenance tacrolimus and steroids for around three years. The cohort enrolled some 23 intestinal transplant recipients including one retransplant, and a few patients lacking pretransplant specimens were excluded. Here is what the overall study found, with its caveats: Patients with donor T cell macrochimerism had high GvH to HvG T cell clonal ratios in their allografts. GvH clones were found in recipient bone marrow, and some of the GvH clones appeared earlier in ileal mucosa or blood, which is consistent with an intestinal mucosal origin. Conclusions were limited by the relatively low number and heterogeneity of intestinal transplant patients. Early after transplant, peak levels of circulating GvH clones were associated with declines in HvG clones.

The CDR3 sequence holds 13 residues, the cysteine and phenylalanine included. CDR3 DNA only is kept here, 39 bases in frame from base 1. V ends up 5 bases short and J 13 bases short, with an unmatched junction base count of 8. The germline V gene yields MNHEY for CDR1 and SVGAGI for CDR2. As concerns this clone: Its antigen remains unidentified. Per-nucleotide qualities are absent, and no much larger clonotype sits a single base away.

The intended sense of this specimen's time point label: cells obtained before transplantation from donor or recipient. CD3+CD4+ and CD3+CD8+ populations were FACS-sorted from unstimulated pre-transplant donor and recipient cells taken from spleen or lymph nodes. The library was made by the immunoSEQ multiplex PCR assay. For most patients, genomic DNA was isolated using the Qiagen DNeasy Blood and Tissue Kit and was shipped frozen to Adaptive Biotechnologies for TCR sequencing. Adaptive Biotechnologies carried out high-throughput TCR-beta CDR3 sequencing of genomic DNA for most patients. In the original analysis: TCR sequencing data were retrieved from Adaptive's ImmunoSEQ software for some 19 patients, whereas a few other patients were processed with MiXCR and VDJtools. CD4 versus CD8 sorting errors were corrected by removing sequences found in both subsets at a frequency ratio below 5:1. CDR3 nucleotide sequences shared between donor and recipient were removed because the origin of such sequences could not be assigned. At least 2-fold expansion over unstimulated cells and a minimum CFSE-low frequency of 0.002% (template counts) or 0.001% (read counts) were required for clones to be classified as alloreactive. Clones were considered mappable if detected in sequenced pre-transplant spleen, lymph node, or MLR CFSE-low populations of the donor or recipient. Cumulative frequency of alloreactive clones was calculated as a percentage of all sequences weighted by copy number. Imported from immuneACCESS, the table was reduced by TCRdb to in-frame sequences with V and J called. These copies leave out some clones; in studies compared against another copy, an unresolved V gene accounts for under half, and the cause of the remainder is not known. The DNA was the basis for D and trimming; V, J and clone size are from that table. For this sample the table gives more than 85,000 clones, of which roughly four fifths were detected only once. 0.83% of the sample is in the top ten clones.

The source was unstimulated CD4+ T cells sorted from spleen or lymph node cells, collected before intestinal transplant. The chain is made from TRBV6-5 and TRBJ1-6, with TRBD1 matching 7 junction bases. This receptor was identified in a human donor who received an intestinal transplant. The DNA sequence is TGTGCCAGCAGTGACAGGGTCAGGGACCCCCTCCACTTT. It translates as CASSDRVRDPLHF.